This T cell receptor (beta chain) was identified during a study of T cell changes during pregnancy in multiple sclerosis. The method was immunoSEQ multiplex PCR; TCRdb's version includes in-frame clones alone and lacks a portion of them. The data show about 40,000 clones, roughly 84% seen once. The sample consisted of CD8+ T cells from peripheral blood mononuclear cells, taken in the first trimester of pregnancy. The receptor was derived from a female donor with multiple sclerosis, enrolled in a pregnancy study.

The CDR3 DNA is TGTGCTAGTGGTTTACCGCAGGGTACTAATGAAAAACTGTTTTTT. Encoded protein: CASGLPQGTNEKLFF. The chain joins TRBV12-5 to TRBJ1-4, with a possible D match to TRBD1 (5 bases). Germline V gives CDR1 LGHNT, CDR2 FRNRAP. V was shortened by 3 bases and J by 2 bases, with 10 bases between the two germline ends. The CDR3 spans 15 residues.